This T cell receptor beta chain is from a study of tumor-infiltrating lymphocytes in primary liver carcinoma. Study-level information: Resecting the tumor surgically was how the patients' primary liver carcinoma was treated.

This CDR3 spans 18 amino acids. V lost 3 bases and J lost 2; bases outside the gene matches: 11. A primer matching the constant region was used to make TCR beta cDNA from approximately 0.45 ug of total RNA. A slightly modified ARM-PCR protocol with three nested multiplex PCR rounds produced these TCR beta libraries. The opening two PCR rounds, around 9 cycles each, paired TRBV1-TRBV30 forward primers with a C-beta reverse primer. Each CDR3 protein gets one entry after TCRdb re-called the multiplex PCR reads with MiXCR. The sample lists 150,000 to 200,000 distinct CDR3 sequences, about 65% seen once, with about 7.1% in the top ten. Researchers drew blood RNA from unsorted whole blood and extracted germline DNA as well. As regards this clonotype: This may be a read error, as it is one base from a much larger clone.

The chain employs TRBV12-3 or TRBV12-4 and TRBJ2-3; 10 bases fit TRBD2. The sequenced sample consisted of peripheral blood. This sequence was found in an older woman with primary liver carcinoma and hepatitis B virus infection. This CDR3 is CASSLGPAGGPVTDTQYF. DNA of the CDR3: TGTGCCAGCAGTTTGGGACCAGCGGGAGGGCCTGTCACAGATACGCAGTATTTT.